This T cell receptor (beta chain) appears in the sequencing data of a study of Ad26.COV2.S vaccination and SARS-CoV-2 variants. As for the study in general: Once, or twice with 56 days between doses, Ad26.COV2.S was given intramuscularly. Whole-study results and caveats: The breadth of spike-specific CD8+ and CD4+ T cell responses after vaccination was reportedly substantial.

In its sample, this clone was seen a few times. Antigen unknown. This CDR3 region has 12 residues. V gave up 5 bases and J gave up 8 bases, with 7 bases separating them. In germline, CDR1 is SEHNR, CDR2 FQNEAQ (reference sequence). Indicated treatment: around 19 received Ad26.COV2.S at low or high dose, single or two shots; 5 received placebo; per-sample allocation not given. Repertoires come from day 63 after the first vaccine or placebo injection. An adult donor aged 18-55 years was enrolled in Boston. Assay used: immunoSEQ multiplex PCR; TCRdb lists only in-frame clones, some missing. The sample carries about 400,000 clones, about 83% recorded once.

This sample comprised peripheral blood, obtained in a trial of Ad26.COV2.S vaccine versus placebo. The sequence came from a person between 18 and 59 years old who received the Ad26.COV2.S COVID-19 vaccine or a placebo. The gene calls are TRBV7-9 and TRBJ1-6, with D unresolved. The CDR3 reads CASSHGDSPLHF. The CDR3 nucleotides read TGTGCCAGCAGCCATGGGGATTCACCCCTCCACTTT. Full variable domain (outside the CDR3, taken from reference TRBV7-9 and TRBJ1-6): DTGVSQNPRHKITKRGQNVTFRCDPISEHNRLYWYRQTLGQGPEFLTYFQNEAQLEKSRLLSDRFSAERPKGSFSTLEIQRTEQGDSAMYLCASSHGDSPLHFGNGTRLTVT.